The source of this T cell receptor beta chain is a study of T cells in Graves' hyperthyroidism and ophthalmopathy. V lost 0 bases to trimming and J lost 4 bases; unmatched junction nucleotides: 7. Germline loops: CDR1 SGHNT, CDR2 YYREEE (reference sequence). The CDR3 loop spans 16 amino acids. TCR beta CDR3 regions were amplified from RNA transcripts. The HTBI primer set served for first-round RT-PCR of the TCR CDR3. From the multiplex PCR reads, TCRdb called clonotypes with MiXCR, one entry per CDR3 protein. The repertoire consists of about 740,000 distinct CDR3 sequences, with about 15% occurring once and the leading ten covering 10%.

The TCR sequence derives from a woman in her late teens or twenties with Graves' hyperthyroidism. The source material was blood. J is TRBJ1-1 and V is TRBV5-4, with 9 bases matching TRBD1. In DNA form, the CDR3 reads TGTGCCAGCAGCTTGGATCGGGGACAGGGTACCACTGAAGCTTTCTTT. Its protein is CASSLDRGQGTTEAFF.